The rows below give T cell receptor beta chains drawn from one sample of a study of response to subunit inactivated influenza vaccine. TCRdb analysed the RT-PCR reads with MiXCR anew, one entry per CDR3 protein. The sample carries 550,000 to 600,000 distinct CDR3 sequences, roughly 12% recorded once. Material: PBMCs from blood, obtained on the day of vaccination. The receptors come from a man in his fifties who received an inactivated influenza vaccine. The CDR3 runs from the conserved cysteine through the conserved F or W. A D gene is named only where the DNA matches it firmly. Some rows mark clone size as missing; the rest say once, few, many or name a class of expanded clone.

j_call: TRBJ2-3
v_call: TRBV3-1
clone_size: many
d_call: .
cdr3_nt: TGTGCCAGCAGCCAAGAGGAGCAGGGAGGAGGCACAGATACGCAGTATTTT
cdr3_aa: CASSQEEQGGGTDTQYF

j_call: TRBJ2-7
v_call: TRBV6-2/TRBV6-3
clone_size: .
d_call: .
cdr3_nt: TGTGCCAGCCGCGACCAAACCTACGAGCAGTACTTC
cdr3_aa: CASRDQTYEQYF

j_call: TRBJ2-7
v_call: TRBV27
clone_size: .
d_call: TRBD2
cdr3_nt: TGTGCCAGCAGTTGGGACACTAGCGGGAGCTACGAGCAGTACTTC
cdr3_aa: CASSWDTSGSYEQYF

j_call: TRBJ1-6
v_call: TRBV5-1
clone_size: few
d_call: .
cdr3_nt: TGCGCCAGCAGCCGGGATGGGGGCCTGAATAATTCACCCCTCCACTTT
cdr3_aa: CASSRDGGLNNSPLHF

j_call: TRBJ2-2
v_call: TRBV6-2/TRBV6-3
clone_size: .
d_call: TRBD1
cdr3_nt: TGTGCCAGCAGTAAACAGGGGGCGTCCGGGGAGCTGTTTTTT
cdr3_aa: CASSKQGASGELFF

j_call: TRBJ2-2
v_call: TRBV11-2
clone_size: .
d_call: .
cdr3_nt: TGTGCCAGCAGCTTAGAGACTCTTACCGGGGAGCTGTTTTTT
cdr3_aa: CASSLETLTGELFF

j_call: TRBJ2-7
v_call: TRBV20-1
clone_size: few
d_call: TRBD2
cdr3_nt: TGCAGTGCACCCTCCCTAGCGGACCCCTACGAGCAGTACTTC
cdr3_aa: CSAPSLADPYEQYF

j_call: TRBJ2-3
v_call: TRBV5-1
clone_size: many
d_call: .
cdr3_nt: TGCGCCAGCAGCTTGGGGCAGCGGACAGATACGCAGTATTTT
cdr3_aa: CASSLGQRTDTQYF

j_call: TRBJ2-2
v_call: TRBV9
clone_size: .
d_call: .
cdr3_nt: TGTGCCAGCAGCGTAGCCCCTCGAGTCACCGGGGAGCTGTTTTTT
cdr3_aa: CASSVAPRVTGELFF

j_call: TRBJ1-3
v_call: TRBV20-1
clone_size: .
d_call: TRBD1
cdr3_nt: TGCAGTGCTTCACAGGGGTCAGGAAACACCATATATTTT
cdr3_aa: CSASQGSGNTIYF

j_call: TRBJ1-2
v_call: TRBV4-3
clone_size: few
d_call: .
cdr3_nt: TGCGCCAGCACCAACGTGGGGAAGGGGCACTATGGCTACACCTTC
cdr3_aa: CASTNVGKGHYGYTF

j_call: TRBJ1-6
v_call: TRBV5-1
clone_size: .
d_call: .
cdr3_nt: TGCGCCAGCAGCTTGGAGACAGGCTCTAATTCACCCCTCCACTTT
cdr3_aa: CASSLETGSNSPLHF

j_call: TRBJ2-7
v_call: TRBV7-2
clone_size: .
d_call: .
cdr3_nt: TGTGCCAGCAGCTCATCTAACGAGCAGTACTTC
cdr3_aa: CASSSSNEQYF

j_call: TRBJ2-6
v_call: TRBV7-9
clone_size: few
d_call: .
cdr3_nt: TGTGCCAGCAGCTTGGACACCAACTCTGGGGCCAACGTCCTGACTTTC
cdr3_aa: CASSLDTNSGANVLTF

j_call: TRBJ2-1
v_call: TRBV20-1
clone_size: .
d_call: TRBD2
cdr3_nt: TGCAGTGCGACGGGACTAGCGAGTATCAATGAGCAGTTCTTC
cdr3_aa: CSATGLASINEQFF

j_call: TRBJ2-1
v_call: TRBV9
clone_size: few
d_call: .
cdr3_nt: TGTGCCAGCAGCACCACACTAGGCTCCTACAATGAGCAGTTCTTC
cdr3_aa: CASSTTLGSYNEQFF

j_call: TRBJ2-3
v_call: TRBV6-2/TRBV6-3
clone_size: .
d_call: .
cdr3_nt: TGTGCCAGCAGAAGCGACGCAGGGGCAGATACGCAGTATTTT
cdr3_aa: CASRSDAGADTQYF

j_call: TRBJ1-2
v_call: TRBV12-3/TRBV12-4
clone_size: many
d_call: .
cdr3_nt: TGTGCCAGCAGCGCCGACGTCAATGGCTACACCTTC
cdr3_aa: CASSADVNGYTF

j_call: TRBJ2-2
v_call: TRBV11-2
clone_size: few
d_call: .
cdr3_nt: TGTGCCGGCCAACAAGAGCTGTTTTTT
cdr3_aa: CAGQQELFF

j_call: TRBJ2-1
v_call: TRBV7-2
clone_size: .
d_call: TRBD2
cdr3_nt: TGTGCCAGCAGCTCCCAACACGGGAGGGCGTACAATGAGCAGTTCTTC
cdr3_aa: CASSSQHGRAYNEQFF

j_call: TRBJ2-5
v_call: TRBV6-2/TRBV6-3
clone_size: few
d_call: TRBD2
cdr3_nt: TGTGCCAGCAGCCCTCATAGCGGGGGGGCGGATGAGACCCAGTACTTC
cdr3_aa: CASSPHSGGADETQYF

j_call: TRBJ2-2
v_call: TRBV11-2
clone_size: few
d_call: .
cdr3_nt: TGTGCCAGCAGCTTAGATCCGGGGGATTGGGAGCTGTTTTTT
cdr3_aa: CASSLDPGDWELFF

j_call: TRBJ2-1
v_call: TRBV5-3
clone_size: .
d_call: TRBD2
cdr3_nt: TGTGCCAGAAGCTTGGGTCGGAGACTAGCGGGAGAGGCCTTCTACAATGAGCAGTTCTTC
cdr3_aa: CARSLGRRLAGEAFYNEQFF

j_call: TRBJ2-1
v_call: TRBV4-3
clone_size: few
d_call: TRBD2
cdr3_nt: TGCGCCAGCAGCCAAGATTGGGGTCCTACTAGCGGGAGAACGGATGAGCAGTTCTTC
cdr3_aa: CASSQDWGPTSGRTDEQFF

j_call: TRBJ2-1
v_call: TRBV5-5
clone_size: .
d_call: .
cdr3_nt: TGTGCCAGCAGCTTGATTAGCGACTCCTACAATGAGCAGTTCTTC
cdr3_aa: CASSLISDSYNEQFF

j_call: TRBJ2-5
v_call: TRBV20-1
clone_size: few
d_call: .
cdr3_nt: TGCAGTGTTACAGGGTCCCCGTCCGAGACCCAGTACTTC
cdr3_aa: CSVTGSPSETQYF

j_call: TRBJ2-3
v_call: TRBV4-3
clone_size: few
d_call: .
cdr3_nt: TGCGCCAGCAGCCAATTTCGGGACTCCACAGATACGCAGTATTTT
cdr3_aa: CASSQFRDSTDTQYF

j_call: TRBJ2-1
v_call: TRBV4-1
clone_size: .
d_call: .
cdr3_nt: TGCGCCAGCAGCCAAGATTGGACCGAGCAGTTCTTC
cdr3_aa: CASSQDWTEQFF

j_call: TRBJ2-1
v_call: TRBV10-3
clone_size: few
d_call: .
cdr3_nt: TGTGCCATCAGTGAGTCTTCGAGAATTGAGCAGTTCTTC
cdr3_aa: CAISESSRIEQFF

j_call: TRBJ2-1
v_call: TRBV12-3/TRBV12-4
clone_size: .
d_call: .
cdr3_nt: TGTGCCAGCAGTTTTGGTCCCTCTGGGCAGTTCTTC
cdr3_aa: CASSFGPSGQFF

j_call: TRBJ1-3
v_call: TRBV7-9
clone_size: .
d_call: .
cdr3_nt: TGTGCCAGCAGCCTAACGGGGGTCTCTGGAAACACCATATATTTT
cdr3_aa: CASSLTGVSGNTIYF

j_call: TRBJ2-2
v_call: TRBV7-2
clone_size: few
d_call: TRBD2
cdr3_nt: TGTGCCAGCAGCAGGGAGGGGCACGGGGAGCTGTTTTTT
cdr3_aa: CASSREGHGELFF

j_call: TRBJ2-6
v_call: TRBV4-2
clone_size: few
d_call: TRBD2
cdr3_nt: TGTGCCAGCAGCCAAGTGCAAGCAGGAGGGAGGGTCTGGGCTGGGGCCAACGTCCTGACTTTC
cdr3_aa: CASSQVQAGGRVWAGANVLTF

j_call: TRBJ2-5
v_call: TRBV7-2
clone_size: few
d_call: TRBD2
cdr3_nt: TGTGCCAGCAGCTTATACGGGACTAGCGGGAGCAGTGAGACCCAGTACTTC
cdr3_aa: CASSLYGTSGSSETQYF

j_call: TRBJ2-2
v_call: TRBV6-5
clone_size: .
d_call: TRBD2
cdr3_nt: TGTGCCAGCAGTTTCGGGACTAGCGGGGGGGCGAACACCGGGGAGCTGTTTTTT
cdr3_aa: CASSFGTSGGANTGELFF

j_call: TRBJ1-4
v_call: TRBV4-1
clone_size: few
d_call: .
cdr3_nt: TGCGCCAGCAGCCAACCCCAGGAGGGTGAAAAACTGTTTTTT
cdr3_aa: CASSQPQEGEKLFF

j_call: TRBJ2-7
v_call: TRBV11-2
clone_size: .
d_call: TRBD2
cdr3_nt: TGTGCCAGCAGCTTATTGGGATGGACTAGCGGGGGAACAGAGCAGTACTTC
cdr3_aa: CASSLLGWTSGGTEQYF

j_call: TRBJ2-3
v_call: TRBV11-1
clone_size: .
d_call: TRBD2
cdr3_nt: TGTGCCAGCAGCTTAATTTCCCCGGGACTAGCGGGAGAGTACACAGATACGCAGTATTTT
cdr3_aa: CASSLISPGLAGEYTDTQYF

j_call: TRBJ2-1
v_call: TRBV6-2/TRBV6-3
clone_size: .
d_call: .
cdr3_nt: TGTGCCAGCAGTTACTCGAGAGGGAGAAATGAGCAGTTCTTC
cdr3_aa: CASSYSRGRNEQFF

j_call: TRBJ2-7
v_call: TRBV11-2
clone_size: .
d_call: .
cdr3_nt: TGTGCCAGCAGCTTTAGTTTTGGTGGATACGAGCAGTACTTC
cdr3_aa: CASSFSFGGYEQYF

j_call: TRBJ2-7
v_call: TRBV7-9
clone_size: .
d_call: .
cdr3_nt: TGTGCCAGCAGCCAACAGACTGGGGAGCAGTACTTC
cdr3_aa: CASSQQTGEQYF